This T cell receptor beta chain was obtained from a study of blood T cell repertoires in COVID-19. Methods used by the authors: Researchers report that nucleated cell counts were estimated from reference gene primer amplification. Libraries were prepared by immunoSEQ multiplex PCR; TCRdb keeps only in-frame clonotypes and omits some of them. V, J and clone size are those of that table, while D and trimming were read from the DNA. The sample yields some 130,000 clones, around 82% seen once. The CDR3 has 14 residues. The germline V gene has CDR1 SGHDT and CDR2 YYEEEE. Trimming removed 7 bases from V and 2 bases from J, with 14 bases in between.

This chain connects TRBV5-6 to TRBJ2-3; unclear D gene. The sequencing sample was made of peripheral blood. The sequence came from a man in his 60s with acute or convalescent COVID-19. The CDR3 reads CASGFTEITDTQYF. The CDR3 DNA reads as TGTGCCAGCGGATTCACAGAGATCACAGATACGCAGTATTTT. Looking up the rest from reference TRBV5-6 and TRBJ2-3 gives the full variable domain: DAGVTQSPTHLIKTRGQQVTLRCSPKSGHDTVSWYQQALGQGPQFIFQYYEEEERQRGNFPDRFSGHQFPNYSSELNVNALLLGDSALYLCASGFTEITDTQYFGPGTRLTVL.